This T cell receptor (beta chain) was retrieved from a study of T cells in Graves' hyperthyroidism and ophthalmopathy. In the study overall: Before treatment of any kind, peripheral blood was taken at initial diagnosis.

Trimming removed 8 bases from V and 6 bases from J, with 15 bases in between. In germline, CDR1 is SEHNR, CDR2 FQNEAQ (reference sequence). This CDR3 is built from 13 residues. Overall study findings and caveats: Within blood appeared most thyroid clonotypes that had expanded above 0.001. A 13 V-J model separated ophthalmopathy from stable hyperthyroidism.

This clonotype has more than one count but fewer than ten. What it recognizes is unknown. Researchers barred patients who had uncontrolled infection, other autoimmune disease, pregnancy or lactation. TCR beta CDR3 regions were amplified from RNA transcripts. Primed by the HTBI set, a first-round RT-PCR was run on the TCR CDR3. TCRdb processed the multiplex PCR reads anew with MiXCR; each CDR3 protein has one entry. In the table there are about 300,000 distinct CDR3 sequences, 16% of which are singletons. The chain has TRBV7-9 and TRBJ2-3; D uncertain. The sample taken for sequencing was blood. This sequence originates from a man aged 30 to 45 with Graves' hyperthyroidism. The CDR3 nucleotides read TGTGCCAGCCTCTCGCCCACCGTCGATACGCAGTATTTT. Translation: CASLSPTVDTQYF.